The source of this TCR beta chain is a study of T-cell reconstitution after alpha-beta-depleted transplantation in children. Unique molecular identifiers were used to barcode this TCRbeta library. TCRdb re-derived calls from the PCR reads in MiXCR, one entry per CDR3 protein. Seen here are hundreds of thousands of distinct CDR3 sequences, 10% to 15% observed once, and the top ten hold over 2%. Study-level results: Where alpha-beta T cells came from about two months after transplant was reportedly several hundred expanded graft clones. Once a year had passed after transplant, T-cell counts and diversity came mostly from newly produced T cells. Some patients' high day-60 TCRbeta diversity was traced to surviving recipient T cells and thymic progenitors.

CDR1 is SGHRS and CDR2 is YFSETQ in the germline V gene. This CDR3 contains 14 residues. Trimming removed 1 base at V and 2 bases at J, with 8 bases between. Comment on this clonotype: No antigen is known for it. This could be a read error, since a much larger clone is one nucleotide away.

The receptor comes from a male patient aged 10 to 17 who had a stem cell transplant for acute myeloid leukemia, so the T cells may come from the graft donor. The rearrangement uses TRBV5-1 and TRBJ2-3; unclear D gene. The specimen was PBMCs, mostly from graft donor cells, collected 360 days after TCRalphabeta/CD19-depleted stem cell transplant. The CDR3: CASSLRDSTDTQYF. The CDR3, as DNA: TGCGCCAGCAGCTTGAGAGACTCCACAGATACGCAGTATTTT.